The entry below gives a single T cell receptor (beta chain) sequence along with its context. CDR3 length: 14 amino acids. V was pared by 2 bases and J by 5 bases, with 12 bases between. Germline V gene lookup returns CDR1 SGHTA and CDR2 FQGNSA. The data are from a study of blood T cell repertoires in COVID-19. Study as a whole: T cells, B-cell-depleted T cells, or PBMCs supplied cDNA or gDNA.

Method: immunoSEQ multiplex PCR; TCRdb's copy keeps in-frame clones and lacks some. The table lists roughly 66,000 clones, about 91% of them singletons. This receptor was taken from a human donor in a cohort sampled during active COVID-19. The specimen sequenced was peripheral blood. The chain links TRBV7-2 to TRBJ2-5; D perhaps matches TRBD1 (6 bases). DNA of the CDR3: TGTGCCAGCAGCTTATCAGGGGCCGGGGAGACCCAGTACTTC. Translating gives CASSLSGAGETQYF. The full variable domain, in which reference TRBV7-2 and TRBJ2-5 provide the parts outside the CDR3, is GAGVSQSPSNKVTEKGKDVELRCDPISGHTALYWYRQSLGQGLEFLIYFQGNSAPDKSGLPSDRFSAERTGGSVSTLTIQRTQQEDSAVYLCASSLSGAGETQYFGPGTRLLVL.